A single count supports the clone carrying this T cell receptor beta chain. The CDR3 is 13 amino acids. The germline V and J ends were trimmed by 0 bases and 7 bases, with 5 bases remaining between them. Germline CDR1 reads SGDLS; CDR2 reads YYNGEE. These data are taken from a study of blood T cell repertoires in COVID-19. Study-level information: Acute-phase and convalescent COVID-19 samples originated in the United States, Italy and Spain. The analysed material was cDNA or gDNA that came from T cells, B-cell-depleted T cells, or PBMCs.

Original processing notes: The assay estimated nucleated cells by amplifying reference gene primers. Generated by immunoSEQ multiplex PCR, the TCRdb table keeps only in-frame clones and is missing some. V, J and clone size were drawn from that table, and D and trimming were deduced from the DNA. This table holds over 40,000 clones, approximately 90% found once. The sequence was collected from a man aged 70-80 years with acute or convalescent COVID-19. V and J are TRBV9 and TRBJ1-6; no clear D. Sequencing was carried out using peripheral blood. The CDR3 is CASSVAGNSPLHF. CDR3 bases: TGTGCCAGCAGCGTAGCGGGGAATTCACCCCTCCACTTT.